What follows are 28 T cell receptor beta chains derived from one specimen sequenced in a study of CD8+ T cells in alopecia areata. The sequencing template was cDNA reverse transcribed from extracted RNA. This table comes from immunoSEQ multiplex PCR, and its TCRdb copy is limited to in-frame clones, with some not included. The sample has some 82,000 clones, 51% seen once; the top ten hold roughly 5.6%. The sequencing sample was made of NKG2D-high CD8+ T cells sorted from blood. These receptors all come from a human donor with alopecia areata.

This clone was detected only a few times. The chain is built from TRBV2 and TRBJ2-7; maybe TRBD1 (6 bases). Trimming pared 3 bases from V and 1 base from J, leaving 13 bases between. CDR3 length: 15 residues. The germline V gene encodes CDR1 SNHLY and CDR2 FYNNEI. Written as DNA, the CDR3 is TGTGCCAGCAGTGATAACAGGGATGGTTCCTACGAGCAGTACTTC. Translated: CASSDNRDGSYEQYF.

V usage is TRBV7-8 and J usage is TRBJ2-7; D is perhaps TRBD1 (6 bases). This CDR3 has 10 residues. The V end lost 8 bases, the J end lost 5 bases, and 7 bases lay between the germline ends. Germline CDR1 and CDR2: SGHVS and FQNEAQ. DNA of the CDR3: TGTGCCAGCGCAGGGGACGAGCAGTACTTC. Translated, it gives CASAGDEQYF.

This clone was counted between two and nine times. The chain recombines TRBV27 with TRBJ2-7; tentative D call: TRBD2 (6 bases). This CDR3 has 14 amino acids. V shed 4 bases and J shed 0 bases, with 10 bases lying between them. Germline V CDR1 and CDR2: MNHEY, SMNVEV (reference sequence). The CDR3 nucleotides read TGTGCCAGCAGTTGGGGGACTGGCTCCTACGAGCAGTACTTC. Its protein product is CASSWGTGSYEQYF.

The rearrangement joins TRBV7-6 to TRBJ2-2, with unresolved D. Germline V gene sequence: CDR1 SGHVS, CDR2 FNYEAQ. Trimming left V 5 bases short and J 6 bases short, with 10 bases between. This CDR3 has 13 amino acids. CDR3 residues: CASSPPSAGELFF. The CDR3 region has the DNA TGTGCCAGCAGCCCCCCGTCTGCCGGGGAGCTGTTTTTT.

The chain combines TRBV6-6 with TRBJ2-3; D perhaps matches TRBD1 (5 bases). CDR1 MNHNY and CDR2 SVGAGI come from the germline V gene (reference sequence). The length of the CDR3 is 15 residues. Trimming stripped 2 bases from V and 0 bases from J, with 9 bases between. This chain's CDR3 is CASSYQGPSTDTQYF. In DNA, the CDR3 is TGTGCCAGCAGTTACCAGGGTCCTAGCACAGATACGCAGTATTTT.

This clone appeared once. This chain connects TRBV7-9 to TRBJ2-7; D gene ambiguous. CDR3 size: 13 residues. Trimming took off 1 base at V and 5 bases at J, with 9 bases between the two ends. Per the germline V gene, CDR1 is SEHNR and CDR2 is FQNEAQ (reference sequence). CDR3 residues: CASSLVDMNEQYF. The CDR3 bases are TGTGCCAGCAGCTTAGTAGACATGAACGAGCAGTACTTC.

This chain uses TRBV30 with TRBJ1-1; tentatively, D is TRBD1 (6 bases). V was cut by 6 bases and J by 7 bases, with 18 bases left in between. CDR1 and CDR2 from the germline V gene are GTSNPN and SVGIG (reference sequence). The CDR3 loop spans 13 amino acids. The CDR3 bases are TGTGCCTGTTTGACGGTGGGGGCATTTGAAGCTTTCTTT. Translating it yields CACLTVGAFEAFF.

The chain's CDR3 is CASSVGTVSPLHF. The CDR3 nucleotides are TGTGCCAGCAGCGTCGGGACAGTTTCACCCCTCCACTTT. The chain recombines TRBV5-6 with TRBJ1-6; TRBD1 aligns across 7 bases. Germline values: CDR1 SGHDT, CDR2 YYEEEE. This CDR3 contains 13 residues. With 4 bases clipped from V and 9 bases from J, the junction kept 4 bases outside the gene matches.

The V call is TRBV7-8, the J call TRBJ2-3; D is possibly TRBD2 (6 bases). V shed 1 base and J shed 1 base, with 9 bases lying between them. From germline, CDR1 is SGHVS and CDR2 FQNEAQ. The CDR3 is 15 amino acids. In nucleotides, the CDR3 is TGTGCCAGCAGCTTAGTCGCTAGCGGCACAGATACGCAGTATTTT. This encodes CASSLVASGTDTQYF. Based on the CDR3 plus reference TRBV7-8 and TRBJ2-3, the full variable domain is GAGVSQSPRYKVAKRGQDVALRCDPISGHVSLFWYQQALGQGPEFLTYFQNEAQLDKSGLPSDRFFAERPEGSVSTLKIQRTQQEDSAVYLCASSLVASGTDTQYFGPGTRLTVL.

The gene calls are TRBV28 and TRBJ1-1; TRBD1 is a possible D gene (5 bases). V gave up 3 bases and J gave up 3 bases, with 14 bases separating them. CDR1 and CDR2 from the germline V gene are MDHEN and SYDVKM. This CDR3 has 15 residues. CDR3 amino acids: CASSFSGELHTEAFF. The CDR3 bases are TGTGCCAGCAGTTTTTCGGGGGAGTTACACACTGAAGCTTTCTTT.

This clone was detected a few times. The J gene is TRBJ2-7, the V gene TRBV29-1, with D possibly matching TRBD2 (6 bases). CDR3 length: 12 residues. Germline V gene data show CDR1 as SQVTM and CDR2 as ANQGSEA. The V and J ends lost 6 bases and 3 bases respectively, with 12 bases between them. CDR3: CSVPGLNYEQYF. Written as DNA, the CDR3 is TGCAGCGTACCGGGACTTAACTACGAGCAGTACTTC.

V and J are TRBV28 and TRBJ1-2; 8 nucleotides align to TRBD1. The V gene end was trimmed by 6 bases and the J gene end by 8 bases; junction bases not matched to a gene: 8. CDR3 length equals 13 residues. Germline CDR1 reads MDHEN; CDR2 reads SYDVKM. CDR3 residues: CASRTGTGGGYTF. The DNA of the CDR3 is TGTGCCAGCAGAACCGGGACAGGTGGGGGCTACACCTTC.

The chain uses TRBV29-1 and TRBJ2-6; no firm D call. Deletions cut 3 bases from V and 2 bases from J, with 14 bases between. This CDR3 comprises 16 residues. CDR1 is SQVTM, CDR2 ANQGSEA, per germline. This CDR3 reads CSVEELKGAGANVLTF. As DNA, the CDR3 is TGCAGCGTTGAGGAGTTAAAGGGTGCTGGGGCCAACGTCCTGACTTTC.

The rearrangement links TRBV5-6 to TRBJ2-3; the D gene could be TRBD1 or TRBD2 (6 bases each). The CDR3 length is 19 residues. CDR1 is SGHDT, CDR2 YYEEEE, per germline. V lost 0 bases to trimming and J lost 2 bases, with 22 bases between them. This CDR3 is CASSLENLGGQDYTDTQYF. CDR3 nucleotide sequence: TGTGCCAGCAGCTTGGAGAACCTTGGGGGGCAGGACTACACAGATACGCAGTATTTT.

V gene TRBV7-2 combines with J gene TRBJ2-1, with 11 bases that match TRBD2. The trim removed 6 bases at V and 6 bases at J, leaving 7 bases unmatched. This CDR3 has 15 residues. Germline values: CDR1 SGHTA, CDR2 FQGNSA. The chain's CDR3 is CASRLGTSGSNEQFF. CDR3 bases: TGTGCCAGCAGACTTGGGACTAGCGGAAGCAATGAGCAGTTCTTC.

This rearrangement joins TRBV30 to TRBJ1-1; weak D call: TRBD1 (5 bases). Trimming left V 2 bases short and J 1 base short, with 11 bases between. CDR3 length: 14 amino acids. Germline loops: CDR1 GTSNPN, CDR2 SVGIG (reference sequence). DNA for the CDR3: TGTGCCTGGAGTTTCGGGACGGCGAACACTGAAGCTTTCTTT. This translates into CAWSFGTANTEAFF.

This clone turned up a few times. This rearrangement joins TRBV7-3 to TRBJ2-5; TRBD2 agrees at 9 bases. J gave up 4 bases and V 4 bases, and 1 base lay outside the gene matches. The V gene's germline CDR1 is SGHTA and CDR2 FQGTGA. The CDR3 length is 13 residues. The CDR3 spells CASSSAGGETQYF. The CDR3, as DNA: TGTGCCAGCAGCTCAGCGGGGGGAGAGACCCAGTACTTC.

The chain is built from TRBV27 and TRBJ1-4; no firm D call. The germline V and J ends were trimmed by 5 bases and 0 bases, with 7 bases remaining between them. This CDR3 is built from 14 residues. CDR1 and CDR2 (germline): MNHEY, SMNVEV (reference sequence). CDR3 DNA sequence: TGTGCCAGCAGTCCGGGAACAACTAATGAAAAACTGTTTTTT. Its translation: CASSPGTTNEKLFF.

J is TRBJ1-2 and V is TRBV10-2; D remains ambiguous. The V end lost 4 bases, the J end lost 5 bases, and 14 bases lay between the germline ends. CDR1 WSHSY and CDR2 SAAADI come from the germline V gene. The CDR3 loop spans 14 amino acids. The CDR3 bases are TGCGCCAGCAGTGGCGAAGAGACTTCATATGGCTACACCTTC. Translated, it gives CASSGEETSYGYTF.

In regard to this clone: Other DNA sequences in the sample encode the same CDR3. This rearrangement joins TRBV27 to TRBJ2-7, with D perhaps matching TRBD2 (5 bases). The CDR3 is 13 amino acids. Germline lookup yields CDR1 MNHEY and CDR2 SMNVEV (reference sequence). The V gene lost 2 bases and the J gene lost 2 bases, with 7 bases spanning the gap. The CDR3 DNA follows: TGTGCCAGCAGTTTAGGGAGAACCTACGAGCAGTACTTC. It encodes CASSLGRTYEQYF.

The chain recombines TRBV9 with TRBJ2-1; 7 positions match TRBD1. This CDR3 is 14 amino acids long. CDR1 and CDR2 from the germline V gene are SGDLS and YYNGEE. J lost 9 bases, V lost 6 bases, and 12 bases had no gene match. CDR3 region: CASTQPQGDIEQFF. In nucleotides, the CDR3 is TGTGCCAGCACTCAACCCCAGGGGGATATTGAGCAGTTCTTC.

V usage is TRBV28 and J usage is TRBJ2-7; 7 bases are a match to TRBD1. Germline lookup yields CDR1 MDHEN and CDR2 SYDVKM. CDR3 length equals 14 residues. Losses at the gene ends were 6 bases for V and 5 bases for J; bases not matched to a gene: 10. In nucleotides, the CDR3 is TGTGCCAGCAGCCAAACAGGGGTTTTCGACGAGCAGTACTTC. This codes for CASSQTGVFDEQYF.

This chain links TRBV27 with TRBJ2-1; D remains ambiguous. Between the trimmed V and J ends, which lost 8 bases and 12 bases, there was a span of 14 bases. Germline CDR1 MNHEY, CDR2 SMNVEV (reference sequence). The CDR3 consists of 11 residues. CDR3: CASGRWPMQFF. For the CDR3, the DNA is TGTGCCAGCGGCCGCTGGCCGATGCAGTTCTTC.

This clone was counted between two and nine times. CDR3 DNA: TGTGCCACGCGACTCACAGATACGCAGTATTTT. This encodes CATRLTDTQYF. This chain joins TRBV15 and TRBJ2-3, with D uncertain. CDR3 size: 11 residues. The germline V and J ends were trimmed by 9 bases and 2 bases, with 6 bases remaining between them. Per the germline V gene, CDR1 is LNHNV and CDR2 is YYDKDF (reference sequence).

The rearrangement links TRBV6-5 to TRBJ1-1, with D perhaps matching TRBD1 (6 bases). From germline, CDR1 is MNHEY and CDR2 SVGAGI. Trimming took off 3 bases at V and 7 bases at J, with 9 bases between the two ends. This CDR3 has 12 residues. CDR3 in DNA: TGTGCCAGCAGTTATGAGGGGGTTGAAGCTTTCTTT. Its translation: CASSYEGVEAFF.

The chain has TRBV5-1 and TRBJ1-4; D ambiguous. Looked up from germline, CDR1 is SGHRS and CDR2 is YFSETQ. This CDR3 contains 15 residues. V lost 4 bases, J lost 0 bases, and 10 bases lay in between. The CDR3 is CASSVRLATNEKLFF. As DNA, the CDR3 is TGCGCCAGCAGCGTGAGACTTGCAACTAATGAAAAACTGTTTTTT.

The rearrangement links TRBV27 to TRBJ2-1; possibly TRBD2 for D (5 bases). The CDR3 loop spans 14 amino acids. The germline V gene has CDR1 MNHEY and CDR2 SMNVEV (reference sequence). Trimming removed 4 bases from V and 6 bases from J, with 13 bases in between. CDR3 DNA: TGTGCCAGCAGTTCCACAGCCGGGATCAATGAGCAGTTCTTC. The encoded protein is CASSSTAGINEQFF.

In this sample, this clone turned up a few times. This chain links TRBV11-2 with TRBJ2-7, with D possibly being TRBD1 or TRBD2 (6 bases each). CDR1 is SGHAT, CDR2 FQNNGV, per germline. V was clipped by 11 bases and J by 6 bases, with 17 bases between them. The CDR3 runs to 12 residues. The CDR3 protein is CACGGGRLEQYF. The CDR3 DNA sequence: TGTGCCTGCGGAGGGGGTCGCCTCGAGCAGTACTTC.